Listed below are T cell receptor beta chains from one sample, sequenced in a study of T cell repertoires in cytomegalovirus infection. No antigen has been identified for these receptors. TCRdb re-called the reads with MiXCR, one entry per CDR3 protein. The sample contains more than 65,000 distinct CDR3 sequences, roughly half of which appear only once. Sequencing used CD8+ T cells from cultured PBMCs, obtained from culture after CMV antigen stimulation. Source of these receptors: a human donor in good health (CMV status not recorded). Some clones in this sample may be carry-over from other donors' samples. The CDR3 runs from the conserved cysteine through the conserved F or W. D genes are given only for firm matches. Clone size, where shown, is once, few, many, or a class for clones that have expanded.

j_call	clone_size	d_call	v_call	cdr3_nt	cdr3_aa
TRBJ2-5	many	TRBD1	TRBV7-2	TGTGCCAGCACAGGGACAGGGTTATTGCAGACCCAGTACTTC	CASTGTGLLQTQYF
TRBJ2-1	.	.	TRBV7-9	TGTGCCAGCAGCTCCTCACGGGTGGGTGAGCAGTTCTTC	CASSSSRVGEQFF
TRBJ2-1	.	TRBD2	TRBV2	TGTGCCAGCAGTGAGGTTCTAGCGGAGTACAATGAGCAGTTCTTC	CASSEVLAEYNEQFF
TRBJ1-6	.	TRBD1	TRBV10-2	TGCGCCACCGGACAGGGATATTATTCACCCCTCCACTTT	CATGQGYYSPLHF
TRBJ1-6	.	.	TRBV7-2	TGTGCCAGCAGCTTAGCGGGGACAAGTTCACCCCTCCACTTT	CASSLAGTSSPLHF
TRBJ2-3	.	.	TRBV7-6	TGTGCCAGCAGCCCCTTCTCCAGCGGGAGCACAGATACGCAGTATTTT	CASSPFSSGSTDTQYF
TRBJ2-1	.	TRBD1	TRBV27	TGTGCCAGCAGTTTACTCCGGACAGGGGACAATGAGCAGTTCTTC	CASSLLRTGDNEQFF
TRBJ1-5	few	.	TRBV12-3/TRBV12-4	TGTGCCAGCAGCCCGGCGAGGGGGTATCAGCCCCAGCATTTT	CASSPARGYQPQHF
TRBJ2-5	few	TRBD1	TRBV27	TGTGCCAGCAGTTTACGGAACAGGGGTCGAGAGACCCAGTACTTC	CASSLRNRGRETQYF
TRBJ1-4	.	TRBD1	TRBV15	TGTGCCACCTACATGACAGGGTCTAATGAAAAACTGTTTTTT	CATYMTGSNEKLFF
TRBJ1-1	.	.	TRBV19	TGTGCCAGTAGTATTGACGGACAGCCGAACACTGAAGCTTTCTTT	CASSIDGQPNTEAFF
TRBJ2-1	once	TRBD2	TRBV6-6	TGTGCCAGCAGTCCAAAGAGGGGGACTAGCGTTTTTGATGAGCAGTTCTTC	CASSPKRGTSVFDEQFF
TRBJ1-2	few	TRBD1	TRBV15	TGTGCCACCAGCAGGGGGGCAGGGGGAAGAGATGGCTACACCTTC	CATSRGAGGRDGYTF
TRBJ2-1	once	.	TRBV19	TGTGCCAGTAGTATTTTATTTGGCCCGGAGGCCTACAATGAGCAGTTCTTC	CASSILFGPEAYNEQFF
TRBJ2-5	few	.	TRBV6-6	TGTGCCAGCAGTGGGGACGCCGGGACCCAGTACTTC	CASSGDAGTQYF
TRBJ2-1	.	.	TRBV7-6	TGTGCTAGCAGCTTAGGACTCCGAGAAAATGAGCAGTTCTTC	CASSLGLRENEQFF
TRBJ1-2	.	.	TRBV6-2/TRBV6-3	TGTGCCAGCAGTTACGGTGTGGGGGACACTGAGTTCCGTGGCTACACCTTC	CASSYGVGDTEFRGYTF
TRBJ2-2	many	.	TRBV6-1	TGTGCCAGCAGTGTCGGGGTAGACTACACCGGGGAGCTGTTTTTT	CASSVGVDYTGELFF
TRBJ1-4	.	.	TRBV27	TGTGCTGCGGGACGCCGTGAAAAACTGTTTTTT	CAAGRREKLFF
TRBJ2-7	.	TRBD2	TRBV11-2	TGTGCCAGCAGCAAGACTAGCGGGAGAGGTCTTAGTAACGAGCAGTACTTC	CASSKTSGRGLSNEQYF
TRBJ2-5	.	.	TRBV7-3	TGTGCCAGCAGCTTAACGTCGGGGCCCCAAGAGACCCAGTACTTC	CASSLTSGPQETQYF
TRBJ2-3	.	.	TRBV4-2	TGTGCCAGCAGCCAAGAAGAGGCCACGGGAAGCACGCAGTATTTT	CASSQEEATGSTQYF
TRBJ1-1	.	.	TRBV5-5	TGTGCCAGCACCTATTTTGCAGGGAACACTGAAGCTTTCTTT	CASTYFAGNTEAFF
TRBJ2-1	many	.	TRBV7-3	TGTGCCAGCAGCTCGGACACATACAATGAGCAGTTCTTC	CASSSDTYNEQFF
TRBJ2-1	.	.	TRBV29-1	TGCAGCGTTGTTCCGGGTTTGATCAATGAGCAGTTCTTC	CSVVPGLINEQFF
TRBJ1-1	.	.	TRBV7-8	TGTGCCAGCAGCCAAGACAACACTGAAGCTTTCTTT	CASSQDNTEAFF
TRBJ2-1	few	.	TRBV12-3/TRBV12-4	TGTGCCAGCAGTCCCAATAGTGGGCAGTTCTTC	CASSPNSGQFF
TRBJ2-1	.	TRBD1	TRBV4-2	TGTGCCAGCAGCCAAGTGGGGACAGGGATATATGAGCAGTTCTTC	CASSQVGTGIYEQFF
TRBJ2-6	few	.	TRBV7-6	TGTGCCAGCAGCTTAGCCTCTTCGTGGGGAAGCGGGGCCAACGTCCTGACTTTC	CASSLASSWGSGANVLTF
TRBJ2-1	.	TRBD2	TRBV12-3/TRBV12-4	TGTGCCAGCACCAGGAGCGGGGGGGTTTCCTACAATGAGCAGTTCTTC	CASTRSGGVSYNEQFF
TRBJ2-1	once	.	TRBV29-1	TGCAGCGAACTACAGAATGGAGAGAGGAATGAGCAGTTCTTC	CSELQNGERNEQFF
TRBJ2-5	few	.	TRBV12-3/TRBV12-4	TGTGCCAGCAGTTTAAGATGGGAAGAGACCCAGTACTTC	CASSLRWEETQYF
TRBJ1-1	.	.	TRBV11-2	TGTGCCAGCAGCATACACTCTCCAGGGATGAACACTGAAGCTTTCTTT	CASSIHSPGMNTEAFF
TRBJ1-1	.	TRBD1	TRBV30	TGTGCCTGGAACATCGGACAGGGAACTGAAGCTTTCTTT	CAWNIGQGTEAFF
TRBJ2-1	.	TRBD1	TRBV4-1	TGCGCCAGCAGCCGAAAGGTGGACAGGGGGCTATACAATGAGCAGTTCTTC	CASSRKVDRGLYNEQFF
TRBJ2-1	few	TRBD2	TRBV30	TGTGCCTGGAGTTTTAGCGGGAGGAACAATGAGCAGTTCTTC	CAWSFSGRNNEQFF
TRBJ1-2	.	TRBD1	TRBV27	TGTGCCAGCAGGACAGGGGGCTATGGCTACACCTTC	CASRTGGYGYTF
TRBJ2-5	.	.	TRBV11-2	TGTGCCAGCAGCCCGGGGACTGCGTTTCCGGAGACCCAGTACTTC	CASSPGTAFPETQYF
TRBJ1-1	.	TRBD1	TRBV5-1	TGCGCCAGCAGCTCTAAACAGGGGGCGCGTGGCACTGAAGCTTTCTTT	CASSSKQGARGTEAFF
TRBJ2-7	.	TRBD2	TRBV27	TGTGCCAGCAGTCCCTTCGGGGCGGGAGCCTACGAGCAGTACTTC	CASSPFGAGAYEQYF
TRBJ2-3	.	TRBD2	TRBV12-3/TRBV12-4	TGTGCCAGCAGTTCCCTCAATGGCCCCCTGCGACTAGCGGGTATCACAGATACGCAGTATTTT	CASSSLNGPLRLAGITDTQYF
TRBJ2-1	.	.	TRBV5-8	TGTGCCAGCAGCTTGGACGCGTACAATGAGCAGTTCTTC	CASSLDAYNEQFF
TRBJ2-1	few	TRBD2	TRBV7-6	TGTGCCAGCAGCTTAGACTGGCTAGCGGGAGCGCATGAGCAGTTCTTC	CASSLDWLAGAHEQFF
TRBJ1-2	few	.	TRBV7-9	TGTGCCAGCGAGGGAATCAGAGGAGGCTACACCTTC	CASEGIRGGYTF
TRBJ2-3	.	.	TRBV28	TGTGCCAGCAGTTTCGAACAAATCTTCACAGATACGCAGTATTTT	CASSFEQIFTDTQYF
TRBJ2-3	few	.	TRBV27	TGTGCCAGCAGTTTAGTCCAGCTGGCTAGCACAGATACGCAGTATTTT	CASSLVQLASTDTQYF
TRBJ2-5	few	.	TRBV28	TGTGCCAGCAGCACCCTCACAGGCGAGCGGAAGAAGAGAACCCAGTACTTC	CASSTLTGERKKRTQYF
TRBJ1-1	.	TRBD1	TRBV12-3/TRBV12-4	TGTGCCAGCATTGGACAGGGGAACACTGAAGCTTTCTTT	CASIGQGNTEAFF
TRBJ2-7	.	TRBD1	TRBV11-1	TGTGCCAGCAGCTCGACAGGGCTTTACGAGCAGTACTTC	CASSSTGLYEQYF
TRBJ1-1	few	.	TRBV7-9	TGTGCCAGCAGCTTAGCGGGGCTGAACACTGAAGCTTTCTTT	CASSLAGLNTEAFF
TRBJ2-7	.	TRBD2	TRBV20-1	TGCAGTGCTAGAGATCACTTCCGGACTAGAGAGTACGAGCAGTACTTC	CSARDHFRTREYEQYF
TRBJ1-6	few	TRBD1	TRBV12-3/TRBV12-4	TGTGCCAGCAGGAGATCTTCCGGACAGGATAATTCACCCCTCCACTTT	CASRRSSGQDNSPLHF
TRBJ1-1	.	TRBD1	TRBV6-2/TRBV6-3	TGTGCCAGCAGTTACGGGACAGGGGTGAACACTGAAGCTTTCTTT	CASSYGTGVNTEAFF
TRBJ2-7	.	.	TRBV7-9	TGTGCCACCGATGCTGACAGGAACTACGAGCAGTACTTC	CATDADRNYEQYF